This T cell receptor (beta chain) was recorded in a study of prognosis after radiotherapy for stage I lung cancer. The germline V and J ends were trimmed by 3 bases and 4 bases, with 12 bases remaining between them. CDR1 and CDR2 from the germline V gene are DFQATT and SNEGSKA (reference sequence). The CDR3 contains 13 residues. This clonotype was counted at least ten times. Starting from genomic DNA, TCR beta CDR3 was amplified through two-round multiplex PCR. Primers specific to each TRBV and TRBJ gene were used in first-round PCR. TCRdb called the multiplex PCR reads again in MiXCR, with one record for every CDR3 protein. This table has about 51,000 distinct CDR3 sequences, over 30% appearing once.

The sequencing used PBMCs, collected before or after stereotactic body radiation therapy (not recorded which). The chain carries TRBV20-1 and TRBJ2-5; possible D gene TRBD1, 5 bases. This clonotype was sampled from a donor over 45 with non-small cell lung cancer. CDR3 nucleotide sequence: TGCAGTGCTAGTGATTTCACAGGAGAGACCCAGTACTTC. It encodes CSASDFTGETQYF.